This paragraph covers one T cell receptor beta chain sequence. V lost 1 base and J lost 2, with 11 bases in between. This CDR3 has 15 residues. CDR1 and CDR2 from the germline V gene are SEHNR and FQNEAQ (reference sequence). Measured with immunoSEQ multiplex PCR; TCRdb has only the in-frame clones, and not every one. The table lists about 140,000 clones, 88% of them singletons. This record belongs to a study of control samples from healthy donors and cancer patients. Sequencing was done on a sample of blood. The chain employs TRBV7-9 and TRBJ1-2, with D uncertain. The sequence came from a young woman in good health. The CDR3, as DNA: TGTGCCAGCAGCTTAGGTGCAGGACCCAACTATGGCTACACCTTC. Its protein is CASSLGAGPNYGYTF.